Listed here are 32 T cell receptor beta chains from one sample, sequenced in a study of cytomegalovirus exposure and HLA in healthy donors. Clones were sequenced by immunoSEQ multiplex PCR, and TCRdb holds only the in-frame ones, with some missing. The table records 120,000 to 150,000 clones, around 90% of them present only once. Sequenced sample: PBMCs. These receptors were taken from a young man in good health and CMV-seropositive.

A word on this clone: Other DNA sequences within the sample encode an identical CDR3. The chain combines TRBV6-5 with TRBJ1-3; no firm D call. Germline CDR1 is MNHEY and CDR2 is SVGAGI. This CDR3 comprises 15 residues. Trimming removed 8 bases at V and 0 bases at J, with 14 bases between. The CDR3 DNA reads as TGTGCCAGCTCCCCCGGGTTGAACTCTGGAAACACCATATATTTT. Translating it yields CASSPGLNSGNTIYF.

The chain links TRBV6-1 to TRBJ2-1; TRBD2 agrees at 7 bases. Germline lookup yields CDR1 MNHNS and CDR2 SASEGT. This CDR3 has 12 residues. V shed 7 bases and J 8 bases; nucleotides not matched to a gene: 5. CDR3 nucleotides: TGTGCCAGCACCCTTCGGGGGGATGAGCAGTTCTTC. Translation gives CASTLRGDEQFF.

This clone was seen just once. The chain is built from TRBV21-1 and TRBJ1-4. TRBV21-1 is reported as a pseudogene. The CDR3 has 15 residues. CDR3 coding DNA: TGTGCCAGCAGCAAATCCTCTTTACCGGGGGAAAAACTGTTTTTT. Amino acids: CASSKSSLPGEKLFF.

The chain couples TRBV12-5 to TRBJ2-7; TRBD2 aligns across 7 bases. Germline V lookup: CDR1 LGHNT, CDR2 FRNRAP. The CDR3 covers 17 residues. J lost 5 bases, V lost 0 bases, and 13 bases had no gene match. CDR3 DNA: TGTGCTAGTGGTTTGGTACTCGGAGCGGGATCTCACCACGAGCAGTACTTC. Translating gives CASGLVLGAGSHHEQYF.

The V call is TRBV18, the J call TRBJ2-7, with D unclear. Germline values: CDR1 KGHSH, CDR2 LQKENI. The CDR3 consists of 13 residues. With 6 bases removed from V and 3 bases from J, the gap between germline ends came to 12 bases. CDR3 in amino acids: CASSPDTDYEQYF. In DNA form, the CDR3 reads TGTGCCAGCTCTCCCGACACGGACTACGAGCAGTACTTC. Variable domain in full (rest from reference TRBV18 and TRBJ2-7): NAGVMQNPRHLVRRRGQEARLRCSPMKGHSHVYWYRQLPEEGLKFMVYLQKENIIDESGMPKERFSAEFPKEGPSILRIQQVVRGDSAAYFCASSPDTDYEQYFGPGTRLTVT.

The chain carries TRBV5-1 and TRBJ1-1; 8 bases align to TRBD1. CDR1 and CDR2 from the germline V gene are SGHRS and YFSETQ. The CDR3 loop spans 17 amino acids. Trimming at V came to 4 bases and at J to 1 base, leaving 12 bases not matched to a gene. The CDR3 bases are TGCGCCAGCAGCAGAGGGACAGGCCTAATCGGGAACACTGAAGCTTTCTTT. Its protein is CASSRGTGLIGNTEAFF.

The chain combines TRBV15 with TRBJ2-7; D is uncertain. V was shortened by 0 bases and J by 0 bases, with 9 bases between the two germline ends. The CDR3 length is 15 residues. From germline, CDR1 is LNHNV and CDR2 YYDKDF (reference sequence). The CDR3 nucleotides are TGTGCCACCAGCAGAGATCTGAGGAGCTCCTACGAGCAGTACTTC. Its protein product is CATSRDLRSSYEQYF.

With respect to this clone: This specimen includes other DNA sequences encoding the same CDR3. The chain carries TRBV5-6 and TRBJ2-3; TRBD2 agrees at 7 bases. CDR1 is SGHDT and CDR2 is YYEEEE in the germline V gene. J gave up 1 base and V 0 bases, and 2 bases lay outside the gene matches. This CDR3 comprises 15 residues. The CDR3 nucleotides are TGTGCCAGCAGCTTGGTGGCGGGAGGCACAGATACGCAGTATTTT. It specifies CASSLVAGGTDTQYF.

V and J are TRBV2 and TRBJ2-2; 7 bases are shared with TRBD1. The ends lost 7 bases at V and 2 bases at J; junction bases unmatched: 4. From germline, CDR1 is SNHLY and CDR2 FYNNEI. CDR3 length equals 14 residues. Here the CDR3 reads CASKTGYNTGELFF. CDR3 nucleotides: TGTGCCAGCAAGACAGGGTACAACACCGGGGAGCTGTTTTTT.

The CDR3 region is CSGGPNQETQYF. As DNA, the CDR3 is TGCAGCGGGGGCCCAAACCAAGAGACCCAGTACTTC. The chain employs TRBV29-1 and TRBJ2-5; the D gene is possibly TRBD1 (5 bases). The CDR3 contains 12 residues. V gave up 7 bases and J gave up 0 bases, with 9 bases separating them. CDR1 and CDR2 from the germline V gene are SQVTM and ANQGSEA. The entire variable domain, with the rest obtained from reference TRBV29-1 and TRBJ2-5, is as follows: SAVISQKPSRDICQRGTSLTIQCQVDSQVTMMFWYRQQPGQSLTLIATANQGSEATYESGFVIDKFPISRPNLTFSTLTVSNMSPEDSSIYLCSGGPNQETQYFGPGTRLLVL.

Details on this clone: A junction boundary mismatches the germline segment, possibly from a read error. CDR3 nucleotide sequence: TGTGCCAGCAGCATCGTAGGGAGGGTGAGCACAGATACGCAGTATTTT. Amino acid sequence: CASSIVGRVSTDTQYF. This chain connects TRBV5-1 to TRBJ2-3, with 7 bases identical to TRBD2. Looked up from germline, CDR1 is SGHRS and CDR2 is YFSETQ. CDR3 length: 16 amino acids.

The rearrangement links TRBV27 to TRBJ1-5, with 8 bases lining up with TRBD1. The germline V gene encodes CDR1 MNHEY and CDR2 SMNVEV (reference sequence). After removal of 4 bases from V and 4 bases from J, the junction contained 9 bases not matched to a gene. The CDR3 covers 16 residues. Written as DNA, the CDR3 is TGTGCCAGCAGTTCACCCAGCGGGACAGGAAATCAGCCCCAGCATTTT. Translated: CASSSPSGTGNQPQHF.

The genes are TRBV11-2 and TRBJ2-7, with 11 bases that match TRBD2. The CDR3 covers 15 residues. CDR1 is SGHAT, CDR2 FQNNGV, per germline. With V trimmed by 2 bases and J by 2 bases, 2 bases remained unmatched. The CDR3 reads CASSLRLAGTYEQYF. The CDR3 DNA follows: TGTGCCAGCAGCTTAAGACTAGCGGGAACCTACGAGCAGTACTTC.

The rearrangement joins TRBV5-4 to TRBJ2-2; 8 bases are a match to TRBD1. Per germline, CDR1 SGHNT and CDR2 YYREEE (reference sequence). The CDR3 has 17 residues. J gave up 4 bases and V 5 bases, and 13 bases lay outside the gene matches. CDR3 protein: CASRLINARGRTGELFF. The CDR3 DNA sequence: TGTGCCAGCAGGCTAATCAATGCCAGGGGGCGCACCGGGGAGCTGTTTTTT.

The chain combines TRBV30 with TRBJ1-4; D not certain. Trimming removed 0 bases at V and 9 bases at J, with 8 bases between. The length of the CDR3 is 12 residues. From germline, CDR1 is GTSNPN and CDR2 SVGIG (reference sequence). The CDR3: CAWSVEFKKLFF. The CDR3 bases are TGTGCCTGGAGTGTAGAGTTTAAAAAACTGTTTTTT.

The chain combines TRBV6-1 with TRBJ1-3; D is ambiguous. Germline V gives CDR1 MNHNS, CDR2 SASEGT. This CDR3 is 13 amino acids long. The V gene lost 11 bases and the J gene lost 0 bases, with 11 bases spanning the gap. The CDR3 region has the DNA TGTGCCGGCGACGACATCTCTGGAAACACCATATATTTT. Translation: CAGDDISGNTIYF.

The chain couples TRBV19 to TRBJ2-1, with 7 bases lining up with TRBD1. The V segment lost 9 bases and the J segment 6 bases; nucleotides outside the gene matches: 8. Germline V gives CDR1 LNHDA, CDR2 SQIVND (reference sequence). The CDR3 totals 13 residues. CDR3 sequence reads: CASSLQGSNEQFF. For the CDR3, the DNA is TGTGCCAGCTCCTTACAGGGGTCCAATGAGCAGTTCTTC.

This clone was observed a single time. The chain recombines TRBV5-6 with TRBJ2-4; TRBD2 is a possible D gene (6 bases). V was trimmed by 2 bases and J by 1 base, leaving 10 bases between them. CDR3 length equals 15 residues. Germline V gene lookup returns CDR1 SGHDT and CDR2 YYEEEE. CDR3 bases: TGTGCCAGCAGCTTTCGAGGAGGGGCCAAAAACATTCAGTACTTC. It specifies CASSFRGGAKNIQYF.

The chain carries TRBV15 and TRBJ2-7; maybe TRBD1 (6 bases). Germline assignment: CDR1 LNHNV and CDR2 YYDKDF (reference sequence). The CDR3 is 12 amino acids. The ends were cut back, 5 bases at V and 3 bases at J, with 8 bases in the middle. The CDR3 sequence is CATSQGFYEQYF. The CDR3, as DNA: TGTGCCACCAGCCAGGGGTTCTACGAGCAGTACTTC. Full variable domain (remainder filled in from reference TRBV15 and TRBJ2-7): DAMVIQNPRYQVTQFGKPVTLSCSQTLNHNVMYWYQQKSSQAPKLLFHYYDKDFNNEADTPDNFQSRRPNTSFCFLDIRSPGLGDTAMYLCATSQGFYEQYFGPGTRLTVT.

This clone was seen just once. The genes are TRBV4-1 and TRBJ2-1, with a weak D call TRBD2 (6 bases). CDR3 length: 16 amino acids. Germline-derived CDR1 and CDR2 are MGHRA and YSYEKL. Trimming left V 2 bases short and J 6 bases short, with 17 bases between. CDR3 bases: TGCGCCAGCAGCCAACCCTGGACTACCGAGGCCAATGAGCAGTTCTTC. This codes for CASSQPWTTEANEQFF.

The chain is built from TRBV2 and TRBJ2-5; 8 bases match TRBD1. CDR1 and CDR2 from the germline V gene are SNHLY and FYNNEI. The CDR3 has 13 residues. The V segment lost 8 bases and the J segment 2 bases; nucleotides outside the gene matches: 4. Written as DNA, the CDR3 is TGTGCCAGCGGCGGACAGGGACAAGAGACCCAGTACTTC. Amino acids: CASGGQGQETQYF.

The rearrangement links TRBV7-2 to TRBJ2-1; the D is unclear. The germline gives CDR1 SGHTA, CDR2 FQGNSA. This CDR3 contains 19 residues. Trimming stripped 1 base from V and 0 bases from J, with 19 bases between. CDR3 residues: CASSLGRGNIRSSYNEQFF. The CDR3 DNA reads as TGTGCCAGCAGCTTAGGACGCGGAAATATCCGAAGCTCCTACAATGAGCAGTTCTTC.

This clone has a single count. The chain recombines TRBV10-3 with TRBJ2-2, with D perhaps matching TRBD2 (5 bases). The CDR3 has 13 residues. V dropped 1 base and J dropped 7 bases, with 7 bases sitting between them. The germline gives CDR1 ENHRY, CDR2 SYGVKD. The CDR3 DNA is TGTGCCATCAGTGAGTTAGGGAGCGGGGAGCTGTTTTTT. Encoded protein: CAISELGSGELFF.

On this clone itself: In the same sample, other DNA sequences code for this CDR3. The J gene is TRBJ2-5, the V gene TRBV29-1; TRBD1 agrees at 7 bases. With V trimmed by 6 bases and J by 2 bases, 9 bases remained unmatched. In germline, CDR1 is SQVTM, CDR2 ANQGSEA. This CDR3 has 14 residues. CDR3 nucleotides: TGCAGCGTCCAAGGGACAGCGTATCAAGAGACCCAGTACTTC. The encoded protein is CSVQGTAYQETQYF.

This chain links TRBV11-2 with TRBJ2-7; TRBD1 agrees at 8 bases. This CDR3 is built from 14 residues. Germline V gene data show CDR1 as SGHAT and CDR2 as FQNNGV. The J segment lost 5 bases and the V segment lost 3 bases, leaving 6 bases of the junction unmatched. In nucleotides, the CDR3 is TGTGCCAGCAGCTTTCAGGGGGCGAAAAACGAGCAGTACTTC. It encodes CASSFQGAKNEQYF.

The chain uses TRBV6-5 and TRBJ2-3, with 7 bases that match TRBD1. V lost 3 bases, J lost 1 base, and 7 bases stayed unmatched. The CDR3 is 16 residues long. Germline loops: CDR1 MNHEY, CDR2 SVGAGI. CDR3 region: CASSYHRQGGTDTQYF. DNA for the CDR3: TGTGCCAGCAGTTATCACCGACAGGGAGGCACAGATACGCAGTATTTT.

The chain couples TRBV15 to TRBJ2-3; D call uncertain. V lost 1 base and J 3 bases, leaving 2 bases between the germline ends. This CDR3 region has 12 residues. Germline CDR1 is LNHNV and CDR2 is YYDKDF (reference sequence). The CDR3, as DNA: TGTGCCACCAGCAGAGCTACAGATACGCAGTATTTT. It yields the protein CATSRATDTQYF.

The J gene is TRBJ1-4, the V gene TRBV5-1, with no clear D. Trimming shortened V by 4 bases and J by 3 bases, and 13 bases separated the two germline ends. Looked up from germline, CDR1 is SGHRS and CDR2 is YFSETQ. The CDR3 is 15 residues long. The CDR3 protein is CASSPSGVANEKLFF. CDR3 DNA sequence: TGCGCCAGCAGCCCATCGGGAGTAGCTAATGAAAAACTGTTTTTT. Complete variable domain (other parts from reference TRBV5-1 and TRBJ1-4): KAGVTQTPRYLIKTRGQQVTLSCSPISGHRSVSWYQQTPGQGLQFLFEYFSETQRNKGNFPGRFSGRQFSNSRSEMNVSTLELGDSALYLCASSPSGVANEKLFFGSGTQLSVL.

This rearrangement joins TRBV2 to TRBJ2-3; TRBD1 matches 8 bases. In germline, CDR1 is SNHLY, CDR2 FYNNEI. The J segment lost 6 bases and the V segment lost 6 bases, leaving 8 bases of the junction unmatched. The CDR3 has 14 amino acids. The CDR3 loop reads CASRSGDRRDTQYF. For the CDR3, the DNA is TGTGCCAGCAGATCTGGGGACAGGAGGGATACGCAGTATTTT.

V usage is TRBV29-1 and J usage is TRBJ2-2, with TRBD2 as a possible D gene (6 bases). Germline-derived CDR1 and CDR2 are SQVTM and ANQGSEA. V lost 4 bases and J lost 6, with 6 bases in between. This CDR3 spans 11 amino acids. The CDR3 nucleotides read TGCAGCGTTGTAGCGGCCGGGGAGCTGTTTTTT. Translation gives CSVVAAGELFF.

This clone was seen more than once but under ten times. The gene calls are TRBV10-1 and TRBJ2-7, with 10 nucleotides matching TRBD2. CDR3 size: 14 residues. CDR1 WNHNN and CDR2 SYGVQD come from the germline V gene (reference sequence). Unmatched junction bases numbered 5, after V lost 2 bases and J lost 7 bases. For the CDR3, the DNA is TGCGCCAGCAGTGAGCTTCTAGCGGGAGAAGAGCAGTACTTC. This translates into CASSELLAGEEQYF.

The V gene is TRBV6-5, the J gene TRBJ1-4; D possibly corresponds to TRBD1 (6 bases). In germline, CDR1 is MNHEY, CDR2 SVGAGI. V lost 4 bases and J lost 8, with 14 bases in between. The CDR3 length is 14 residues. The CDR3 is CASSLRGIGEKLFF. As DNA, the CDR3 is TGTGCCAGCAGTTTAAGGGGGATCGGGGAAAAACTGTTTTTT.